This is a list of T cell receptor beta chains from one sample in a study of cytomegalovirus exposure and HLA in healthy donors. Sequencing was performed with immunoSEQ multiplex PCR; in TCRdb, only in-frame clones are kept and a portion is missing. Among some 120,000 clones, over 65% were seen once, and the ten largest hold under 2%. The sequencing input was PBMCs. These receptors all come from a man younger than 35 in good health and CMV-seronegative. CDR3s include the opening cysteine and the closing phenylalanine or tryptophan. D genes are given only for firm matches. Expanded clones are given a class, and other clones once, few, many or no size at all.

d_call	clone_size	j_call	v_call	cdr3_nt	cdr3_aa
TRBD1	NA	TRBJ2-7	TRBV15	TGTGCCACCAGCGAAAAGGGACAGGGGGCCTACGAGCAGTACTTC	CATSEKGQGAYEQYF
TRBD1	once	TRBJ1-5	TRBV2	TGTGCCAGCAGTGGAGATGGGACAGGGAGCAATCAGCCCCAGCATTTT	CASSGDGTGSNQPQHF
TRBD2	once	TRBJ2-1	TRBV5-1	TGCGCCAGCAGCTTGGTGGTGACGGGGGGACGGGATGAGCAGTTCTTC	CASSLVVTGGRDEQFF
NA	NA	TRBJ2-1	TRBV9	TGTGCCAGCAGCCCGGGAGACGGGACTCACTACAATGAGCAGTTCTTC	CASSPGDGTHYNEQFF
TRBD1	NA	TRBJ1-1	TRBV19	TGTGCCAGTAGTATCTTGACAGGGGGCACTGAAGCTTTCTTT	CASSILTGGTEAFF
NA	NA	TRBJ2-1	TRBV11-2	TGTGCCAGCACCTTGCCGTCAGGTCCCTCTTACAATGAGCAGTTCTTC	CASTLPSGPSYNEQFF
NA	NA	TRBJ2-5	TRBV25-1	TGTGCCAGCAGTGAAGGGGGGAGGAGAGAGACCCAGTACTTC	CASSEGGRRETQYF
NA	NA	TRBJ1-1	TRBV2	TGTGCCAGCAGTGACTTGACTGAAGCTTTCTTT	CASSDLTEAFF
TRBD1	NA	TRBJ1-2	TRBV19	TGTGCCAGTAGTATTCTTGGGACAGGGGCCCGATATGGCTACACCTTC	CASSILGTGARYGYTF
TRBD1	NA	TRBJ1-2	TRBV11-2	TGTGCCAGCAGCTTAGGCGTCCAGGGGGCGGGCTATGGCTACACCTTC	CASSLGVQGAGYGYTF
TRBD2	NA	TRBJ2-7	TRBV5-6	TGTGCCAGCAGTGGACTAGCGGGGGCCTACGAGCAGTACTTC	CASSGLAGAYEQYF
NA	NA	TRBJ1-1	TRBV19	TGTGCCAGTAATTACCCGGGGGGGCCAGAAGCTTTCTTT	CASNYPGGPEAFF
TRBD1	NA	TRBJ2-7	TRBV9	TGTGCCAGCAGCCCAAAGACAGGGGTGTACCACGAGCAGTACTTC	CASSPKTGVYHEQYF
NA	few	TRBJ1-1	TRBV5-6	TGTGCCAGCAGCAGCGGGGAGTGGGGGACTGAAGCTTTCTTT	CASSSGEWGTEAFF
TRBD1	NA	TRBJ2-1	TRBV6-4	TGTGCCAGCAGTGACTCGGCAGGGGGCTACAATGAGCAGTTCTTC	CASSDSAGGYNEQFF
TRBD1	NA	TRBJ1-2	TRBV10-3	TGTGCCATCAGTGAGTCAGGGGGCGCAAATGGCTACACCTTC	CAISESGGANGYTF
TRBD2	NA	TRBJ2-3	TRBV4-1	TGCGCCAGCAGCGAAGGGACGACGGGGGGTACGCAGTATTTT	CASSEGTTGGTQYF
NA	once	TRBJ1-6	TRBV19	TGTGCCAGCAAGCCCGGACAGACAAATTCACCCCTCCACTTT	CASKPGQTNSPLHF
NA	once	TRBJ2-1	TRBV28	TGTGCCAGCAGTTTGTGGTTTCTTGGGCGACAGGGGGCCCCCCTAGCGGGGGATAACAATGAGCAGTTCTTC	CASSLWFLGRQGAPLAGDNNEQFF
TRBD2	once	TRBJ2-1	TRBV5-6	TGTGCCAGCAGCTTGGGGGAACTTCGACTAGCGGGGACCCAGAATGAGCAGTTCTTC	CASSLGELRLAGTQNEQFF
NA	NA	TRBJ1-5	TRBV12-5	TGTGCTAGTGGTTTGGTTACAGGACCCAATCAGCCCCAGCATTTT	CASGLVTGPNQPQHF
NA	NA	TRBJ2-1	TRBV5-4	TGTGCCAGCAGCCCCACCGGAGATGAGCAGTTCTTC	CASSPTGDEQFF
NA	NA	TRBJ2-2	TRBV7-8	TGTGCCAGCAGCTTAGCGTGGAGGGGGGGGGCCACCGGGGAGCTGTTTTTT	CASSLAWRGGATGELFF
NA	once	TRBJ1-2	TRBV9	TGTGCCAGCAGCACCCAACAGGCGTTGGGTTATGGCTACACCTTC	CASSTQQALGYGYTF
NA	NA	TRBJ2-7	TRBV29-1	TGCAGCGTTGAAGGAGGGCCGGCAGGGGCCTACGAGCAGTACTTC	CSVEGGPAGAYEQYF
TRBD1	NA	TRBJ1-2	TRBV6-5	TGTGCCAGCAGCCACACCCAGGGGGCGCTTGGCTACACCTTC	CASSHTQGALGYTF
TRBD1	NA	TRBJ2-7	TRBV11-2	TGTGCCAGCAGCTCCCGGGACAGGGGAGTCTACGAGCAGTACTTC	CASSSRDRGVYEQYF
TRBD2	NA	TRBJ2-5	TRBV5-6	TGTGCCAGCAGCTTGGGGCTAGCGGGGCAAGAGACCCAGTACTTC	CASSLGLAGQETQYF
NA	few	TRBJ2-6	TRBV6-5	TGTGCCAGCACCACCGGGAGCTCTGGGGCCAACGTCCTGACTTTC	CASTTGSSGANVLTF
NA	NA	TRBJ1-2	TRBV4-2	TGTGCCAGCAGCCAAGACGTCGGGGGGATCTATGGCTACACCTTC	CASSQDVGGIYGYTF
TRBD2	once	TRBJ2-1	TRBV6-7	TGTGCCAGCAGTTCCCGTCCGAGGATAGCGGGGGGGCTCGATGAGCAGTTCTTC	CASSSRPRIAGGLDEQFF
TRBD1	NA	TRBJ2-7	TRBV7-8	TGTGCCAGCAGCTCCAAAGGGACAGGGTCCTACGAGCAGTACTTC	CASSSKGTGSYEQYF
TRBD1	NA	TRBJ1-5	TRBV15	TGTGCCACCAGCAGAGGAGACAGGGGTGGCAATCAGCCCCAGCATTTT	CATSRGDRGGNQPQHF
NA	NA	TRBJ2-1	TRBV6-1	TGTGCCAGCAGTACTCCAGGGCGCGGCGAGCAGTTCTTC	CASSTPGRGEQFF
TRBD1	NA	TRBJ2-3	TRBV7-6	TGTGCCAGCAGCTTAGGGCAGGGGGTGGCCACAGATACGCAGTATTTT	CASSLGQGVATDTQYF
TRBD1	once	TRBJ1-5	TRBV19	TGTGCCAGTAGATTGGGACAGGATAGGGGTCAGCCCCAGCATTTT	CASRLGQDRGQPQHF
NA	NA	TRBJ1-3	TRBV7-8	TGTGCCAGCAGCCTCTATGGCCGGGGGGCAGACTCTGGAAACACCATATATTTT	CASSLYGRGADSGNTIYF
NA	NA	TRBJ1-1	TRBV6-5	TGTGCCAGCAGTTACTTCAGGGCCGTTGACACTGAAGCTTTCTTT	CASSYFRAVDTEAFF
NA	NA	TRBJ2-5	TRBV11-2	TGTGCCAGCAGCTTAGATTTTATGGCAGGCAGGGTCGGGACCCAGTACTTC	CASSLDFMAGRVGTQYF
TRBD1	NA	TRBJ1-6	TRBV5-6	TGTGCCAGCAGCCGAGGGACAGGGAAGATTAATTCACCCCTCCACTTT	CASSRGTGKINSPLHF
NA	NA	TRBJ2-1	TRBV25-1	TGTGCCAGCAGTGATGGCGGGGCGAAGTACAATGAGCAGTTCTTC	CASSDGGAKYNEQFF
NA	once	TRBJ1-1	TRBV5-1	TGCGCCAGCAGCTCCTGGACAGCAGTGAACACTGAAGCTTTCTTT	CASSSWTAVNTEAFF
TRBD1	NA	TRBJ1-2	TRBV16	TGTGCCAGCAGGACAGGGGGCGGTATCTATGGCTACACCTTC	CASRTGGGIYGYTF
NA	NA	TRBJ2-7	TRBV7-2	TGTGCCAGCAGCGAGTCGGGGTACGAGCAGTACTTC	CASSESGYEQYF
TRBD1	NA	TRBJ2-7	TRBV7-9	TGTGCCAGCAGCCTGGCCCAGGGGGTGCTCTACGAGCAGTACTTC	CASSLAQGVLYEQYF
TRBD2	NA	TRBJ2-7	TRBV27	TGTGCCAGCAGTTTATCTCCCGCACTAGCGGGGTCCTACGAGCAGTACTTC	CASSLSPALAGSYEQYF
NA	NA	TRBJ1-1	TRBV5-1	TGCGCCAGCAGCTTGGAGTTCAAACAGAACACTGAAGCTTTCTTT	CASSLEFKQNTEAFF
TRBD2	NA	TRBJ2-3	TRBV9	TGTGCCAGCAGCGGACTTCGGACTAGATTCACAGATACGCAGTATTTT	CASSGLRTRFTDTQYF
NA	NA	TRBJ2-7	TRBV6-5	TGTGCCAGCAGTTACAAAGAGGCATCCTACGAGCAGTACTTC	CASSYKEASYEQYF
NA	few	TRBJ2-2	TRBV2	TGTGCCAGCAGGGCCGAACTACCCGGGGAGCTGTTTTTT	CASRAELPGELFF
NA	NA	TRBJ1-1	TRBV5-1	TGCGCCAGCAGCTTGTTGGGGGGGGTCACTGAAGCTTTCTTT	CASSLLGGVTEAFF